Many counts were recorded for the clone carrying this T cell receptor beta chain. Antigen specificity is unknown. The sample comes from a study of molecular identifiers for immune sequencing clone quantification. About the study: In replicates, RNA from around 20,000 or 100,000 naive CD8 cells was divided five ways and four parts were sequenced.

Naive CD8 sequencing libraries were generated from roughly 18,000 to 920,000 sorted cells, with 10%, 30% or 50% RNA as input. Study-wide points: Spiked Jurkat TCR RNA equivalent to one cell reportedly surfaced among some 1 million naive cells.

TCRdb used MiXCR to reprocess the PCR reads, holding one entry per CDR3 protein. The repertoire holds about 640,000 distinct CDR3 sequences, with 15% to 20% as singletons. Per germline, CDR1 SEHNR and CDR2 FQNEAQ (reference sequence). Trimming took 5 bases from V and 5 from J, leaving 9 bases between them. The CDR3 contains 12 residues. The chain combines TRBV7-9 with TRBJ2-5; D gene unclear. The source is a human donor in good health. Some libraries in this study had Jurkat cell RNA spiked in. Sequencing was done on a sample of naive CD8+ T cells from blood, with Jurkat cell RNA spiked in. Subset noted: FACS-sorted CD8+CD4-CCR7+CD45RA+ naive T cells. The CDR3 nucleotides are TGTGCCAGCAGCCTCATCGTGGAGACCCAGTACTTC. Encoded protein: CASSLIVETQYF.